These 19 T cell receptor beta chains came from one sample sequenced in a study of blood T cell repertoires in COVID-19. Repertoires were generated with immunoSEQ multiplex PCR, while TCRdb's copy carries only in-frame clones and drops some. This table holds more than 150,000 clones, more than 75% found once. The sequenced sample was PBMCs or T cells enriched from blood (not recorded which). These receptor sequences come from a woman aged 45-60 years who had recovered from COVID-19.

V and J are TRBV6-4 and TRBJ1-5; D remains ambiguous. Trimming stripped 0 bases from V and 10 bases from J, with 19 bases between. Germline assignment: CDR1 MRHNA and CDR2 SNTAGT. The CDR3 loop spans 16 amino acids. CDR3 sequence reads: CASSDSLTAYVSPQHF. CDR3 DNA sequence: TGTGCCAGCAGTGACTCGCTAACAGCCTATGTATCCCCCCAGCATTTT.

The chain joins TRBV9 to TRBJ1-2; D ambiguous. V lost 0 bases, J lost 2 bases, and 11 bases lay in between. Germline V lookup: CDR1 SGDLS, CDR2 YYNGEE. This CDR3 is built from 15 residues. The CDR3 loop is CASSVGPSSNYGYTF. DNA for the CDR3: TGTGCCAGCAGCGTAGGCCCCTCAAGCAACTATGGCTACACCTTC.

Only one count was recorded for this clone. In nucleotides, the CDR3 is TGTGCCAGCAGCTTAGATATGAGGCGGGGAGATACGCAGTATTTT. It is translated as CASSLDMRRGDTQYF. This chain links TRBV7-2 with TRBJ2-3; tentative D call: TRBD2 (6 bases). The ends were cut back, 1 base at V and 5 bases at J, with 13 bases in the middle. CDR3 length equals 15 residues. Germline assignment: CDR1 SGHTA and CDR2 FQGNSA.

The chain is built from TRBV10-3 and TRBJ2-3; 8 bases agree with TRBD2. J was trimmed by 4 bases and V by 10 bases; bases with no gene match: 10. From germline, CDR1 is ENHRY and CDR2 SYGVKD. The CDR3 is 14 amino acids. CDR3 loop: CATGRGGFPDTQYF. CDR3 nucleotide sequence: TGTGCCACCGGGAGGGGTGGGTTTCCAGATACGCAGTATTTT.

This chain connects TRBV25-1 to TRBJ2-3; tentative D call: TRBD2 (6 bases). The CDR3 length is 12 residues. Trimming pared 2 bases from V and 10 bases from J, leaving 10 bases between. Germline CDR1 MGHDK, CDR2 SYGVNS. DNA for the CDR3: TGTGCCAGCAGTGAAGGGCTAGCGTCGCAGTATTTT. This sequence encodes CASSEGLASQYF. Together with reference TRBV25-1 and TRBJ2-3, the CDR3 gives the full variable domain: EADIYQTPRYLVIGTGKKITLECSQTMGHDKMYWYQQDPGMELHLIHYSYGVNSTEKGDLSSESTVSRIRTEHFPLTLESARPSHTSQYLCASSEGLASQYFGPGTRLTVL.

V is TRBV19 and J is TRBJ2-3; tentatively, D is TRBD1 (6 bases). V gave up 1 base and J gave up 2 bases, with 13 bases separating them. The CDR3 is 16 residues long. Germline V gene sequence: CDR1 LNHDA, CDR2 SQIVND (reference sequence). The CDR3 nucleotides read TGTGCCAGTAGTATAGTACAGGGTCAGGACACAGATACGCAGTATTTT. Residues: CASSIVQGQDTDTQYF.

V usage is TRBV30 and J usage is TRBJ2-1; 9 nucleotides align to TRBD2. Trimming at V came to 0 bases and at J to 5 bases, leaving 2 bases not matched to a gene. CDR1 GTSNPN and CDR2 SVGIG come from the germline V gene (reference sequence). The CDR3 sequence is 14 residues long. CDR3 sequence: CAWSVGLANNEQFF. CDR3 nucleotide sequence: TGTGCCTGGAGTGTGGGACTAGCCAACAATGAGCAGTTCTTC.

This chain connects TRBV30 to TRBJ2-4; possible D gene TRBD1, 6 bases. V was clipped by 0 bases and J by 6 bases, with 12 bases between them. From germline, CDR1 is GTSNPN and CDR2 SVGIG (reference sequence). This CDR3 spans 14 amino acids. CDR3 sequence reads: CAWSVPRGGNIQYF. In DNA form, the CDR3 reads TGTGCCTGGAGTGTACCCAGGGGCGGAAACATTCAGTACTTC. The complete variable domain, with remaining parts taken from reference TRBV30 and TRBJ2-4, reads SQTIHQWPATLVQPVGSPLSLECTVEGTSNPNLYWYRQAAGRGLQLLFYSVGIGQISSEVPQNLSASRPQDRQFILSSKKLLLSDSGFYLCAWSVPRGGNIQYFGAGTRLSVL.

The chain employs TRBV2 and TRBJ2-1, with D tentatively TRBD2 (5 bases). CDR1 is SNHLY, CDR2 FYNNEI, per germline. This CDR3 contains 12 residues. V gave up 6 bases and J gave up 6 bases, with 9 bases separating them. The CDR3 region is CASRGSGNEQFF. The CDR3 DNA reads TGTGCCAGCAGGGGGAGCGGCAATGAGCAGTTCTTC.

This chain uses TRBV12-3 or TRBV12-4 with TRBJ1-2; 8 bases agree with TRBD1. After removal of 4 bases from V and 8 bases from J, the junction contained 3 bases not matched to a gene. This CDR3 region has 12 residues. The CDR3 DNA reads TGTGCCAGCAGTTGGACAGGGACGGGCTACACCTTC. Protein: CASSWTGTGYTF.

The chain recombines TRBV12-5 with TRBJ2-5; D might be TRBD2 (6 bases). The CDR3 is 14 amino acids. Trimming took off 6 bases at V and 6 bases at J, with 17 bases between the two ends. The germline V gene has CDR1 LGHNT and CDR2 FRNRAP. For the CDR3, the DNA is TGTGCTAGTGGCGTCGATGGGGGGAGAAAGACCCAGTACTTC. Amino acids: CASGVDGGRKTQYF.

This sequence joins TRBV9 and TRBJ2-2; D is possibly TRBD1 (5 bases). Trimming cost V 7 bases and J 7 bases, with 11 bases left between them. From germline, CDR1 is SGDLS and CDR2 YYNGEE. The CDR3 consists of 12 residues. CDR3 protein: CASLGPGGELFF. The CDR3 nucleotides read TGTGCCAGCTTGGGGCCCGGCGGGGAGCTGTTTTTT.

The chain has TRBV11-1 and TRBJ1-4; D remains ambiguous. The CDR3 sequence is 16 residues long. V was clipped by 4 bases and J by 0 bases, with 12 bases between them. Germline V CDR1 and CDR2: SGHAT, FQDESV (reference sequence). CDR3: CASSYLPRATNEKLFF. The CDR3 coding sequence is TGTGCCAGCAGCTACCTCCCGCGAGCAACTAATGAAAAACTGTTTTTT.

The V and J genes are TRBV27 and TRBJ2-1; TRBD2 is a possible D gene (6 bases). Between the trimmed V and J ends, which lost 2 bases and 10 bases, there was a span of 9 bases. The CDR3 totals 12 residues. Germline V gives CDR1 MNHEY, CDR2 SMNVEV (reference sequence). The CDR3 sequence is CASSLGTGEQFF. Written as DNA, the CDR3 is TGTGCCAGCAGTTTAGGGACTGGCGAGCAGTTCTTC.

The V call is TRBV15, the J call TRBJ1-2; no firm D call. V was pared by 0 bases and J by 7 bases, with 9 bases between. The CDR3 is 13 amino acids. Germline lookup yields CDR1 LNHNV and CDR2 YYDKDF (reference sequence). CDR3: CATSRDGEVGYTF. The CDR3 nucleotides read TGTGCCACCAGCAGAGATGGGGAGGTTGGCTACACCTTC.

The chain combines TRBV11-2 with TRBJ1-4; maybe TRBD1 (6 bases). The V gene lost 6 bases and the J gene lost 4 bases, with 12 bases spanning the gap. CDR1 and CDR2 from the germline V gene are SGHAT and FQNNGV. This CDR3 region has 14 residues. The CDR3 here is CASRDDRHNEKLFF. As DNA, the CDR3 is TGTGCCAGCAGGGACGACAGGCATAATGAAAAACTGTTTTTT.

V gene TRBV24-1 combines with J gene TRBJ2-7, with a tentative D call TRBD2 (7 bases). This CDR3 region has 13 residues. The V and J ends lost 4 bases and 7 bases respectively, with 13 bases between them. Germline CDR1 KGHDR, CDR2 SFDVKD. CDR3 sequence reads: CATSDGGPAEQYF. CDR3 nucleotide sequence: TGTGCCACCAGTGACGGGGGGCCGGCTGAGCAGTACTTC.

This rearrangement joins TRBV7-2 to TRBJ1-5; TRBD1 agrees at 9 bases. Germline V gene data show CDR1 as SGHTA and CDR2 as FQGNSA. CDR3 length: 16 residues. V shed 0 bases and J 2 bases; nucleotides not matched to a gene: 2. Written as DNA, the CDR3 is TGTGCCAGCAGCTTAGCGCGGACAGGGGGCAATCAGCCCCAGCATTTT. As protein: CASSLARTGGNQPQHF.

The V call is TRBV6-5, the J call TRBJ2-7; tentatively, D is TRBD1 (6 bases). The CDR3 is 14 residues long. Between the trimmed V and J ends, which lost 6 bases and 2 bases, there was a span of 14 bases. Germline CDR1 MNHEY, CDR2 SVGAGI. The CDR3 loop is CASRGQSPPYEQYF. CDR3 nucleotide sequence: TGTGCCAGCAGAGGACAGTCCCCCCCCTACGAGCAGTACTTC.